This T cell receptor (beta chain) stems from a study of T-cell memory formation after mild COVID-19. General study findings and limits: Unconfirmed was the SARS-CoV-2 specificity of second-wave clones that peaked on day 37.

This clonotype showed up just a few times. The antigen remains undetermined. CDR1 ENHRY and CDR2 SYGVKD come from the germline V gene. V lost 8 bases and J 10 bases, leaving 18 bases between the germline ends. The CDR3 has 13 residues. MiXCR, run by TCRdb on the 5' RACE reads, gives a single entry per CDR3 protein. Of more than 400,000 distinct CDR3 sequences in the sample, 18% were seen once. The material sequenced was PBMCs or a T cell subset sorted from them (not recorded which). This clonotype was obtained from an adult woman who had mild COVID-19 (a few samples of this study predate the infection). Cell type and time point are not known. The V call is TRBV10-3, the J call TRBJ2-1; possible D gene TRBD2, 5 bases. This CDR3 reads CAIAGGEGLEQFF. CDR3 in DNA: TGTGCCATCGCAGGAGGAGAGGGCCTAGAGCAGTTCTTC.